This T cell receptor beta chain was documented in a study of T cell changes during pregnancy in multiple sclerosis (dated by TCRdb to the late 2010s). In terms of the full investigation: Changes in the T cell repertoire over the course of pregnancy were examined in this study in women with multiple sclerosis.

The library was obtained by the immunoSEQ multiplex PCR assay. TCRdb re-hosts the immuneACCESS table, in-frame sequences only. Its copies lack some clones; in the studies checked, an unresolved V gene accounts for under half of them, and the cause for the rest is not known. Counted in this sample were 64,000 or so clones; 90% to 97% of them appeared once. The ten largest clones capture roughly 2.4% of the sample. This clone has a single count. Its target antigen remains unknown. The record has no base qualities; no much larger clone is one base away. The germline V gene (reference sequence) supplies CDR1 MNHEY and CDR2 SMNVEV. Taken from cysteine to phenylalanine, the CDR3 has 13 residues. Only the CDR3 portion is preserved as DNA: 39 bases, with reading frame beginning at the first base. V gives up 2 bases and J gives up 9 bases, and the segment between their germline ends measures 12 bases.

The origin of this receptor is a female donor with multiple sclerosis, enrolled in a pregnancy study. Sample: CD8+ T cells from peripheral blood mononuclear cells, taken after pregnancy. This sequence uses TRBV27 and TRBJ2-3; matching of 6 bases hints at TRBD2 as the D gene. The CDR3: CASSLAGTSTQYF. The nucleotide sequence reads TGTGCCAGCAGTTTAGCGGGGACCTCGACGCAGTATTTT.